This TCR beta chain was obtained from a study of T cells in Graves' hyperthyroidism and ophthalmopathy. Study-wide results and caveats: Ophthalmopathy, as predicted by the model, came a median 6.5 months after the prediction. Blood held most thyroid clonotypes expanded above 0.001 frequency.

Researchers amplified the TCR beta CDR3 regions from RNA transcripts. When the TCR CDR3 underwent first-round RT-PCR, the HTBI primer set was used. A single record per CDR3 protein comes from TCRdb applying MiXCR to the multiplex PCR reads. The table lists approximately 410,000 distinct CDR3 sequences, under 15% of them singletons. Researchers barred patients who had uncontrolled infection, other autoimmune disease, pregnancy or lactation. For the diagnoses, clinical symptoms, serum thyroxine and TRAb, thyroid ultrasound and orbital computed tomography were used. CDR3 length: 14 amino acids. V gave up 0 bases and J gave up 7 bases, with 15 bases separating them. The germline V gene encodes CDR1 DFQATT and CDR2 SNEGSKA (reference sequence). This clonotype showed up many times. Its matching antigen is unknown.

Sequenced sample: blood. The chain is built from TRBV20-1 and TRBJ2-5, with a weak D call TRBD1 (5 bases). The clonotype comes from a man younger than 30 with Graves' ophthalmopathy. The CDR3 region has the DNA TGCAGTGCTAGAGATAGCAGGGAAATTGGGACCCAGTACTTC. Its protein product is CSARDSREIGTQYF.